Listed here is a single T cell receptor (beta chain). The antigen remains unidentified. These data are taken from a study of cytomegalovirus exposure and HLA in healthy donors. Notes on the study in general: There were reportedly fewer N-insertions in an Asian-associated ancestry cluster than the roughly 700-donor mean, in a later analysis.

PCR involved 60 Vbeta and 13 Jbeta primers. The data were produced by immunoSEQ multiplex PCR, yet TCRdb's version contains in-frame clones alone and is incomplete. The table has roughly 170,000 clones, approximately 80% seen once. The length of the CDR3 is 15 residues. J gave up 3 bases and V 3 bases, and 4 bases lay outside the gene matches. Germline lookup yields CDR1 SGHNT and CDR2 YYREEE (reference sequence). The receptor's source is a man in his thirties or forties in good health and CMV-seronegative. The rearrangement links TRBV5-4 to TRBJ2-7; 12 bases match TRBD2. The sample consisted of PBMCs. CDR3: CASSSPTSGSYEQYF. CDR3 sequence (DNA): TGTGCCAGCAGCTCCCCGACTAGCGGGAGCTACGAGCAGTACTTC.